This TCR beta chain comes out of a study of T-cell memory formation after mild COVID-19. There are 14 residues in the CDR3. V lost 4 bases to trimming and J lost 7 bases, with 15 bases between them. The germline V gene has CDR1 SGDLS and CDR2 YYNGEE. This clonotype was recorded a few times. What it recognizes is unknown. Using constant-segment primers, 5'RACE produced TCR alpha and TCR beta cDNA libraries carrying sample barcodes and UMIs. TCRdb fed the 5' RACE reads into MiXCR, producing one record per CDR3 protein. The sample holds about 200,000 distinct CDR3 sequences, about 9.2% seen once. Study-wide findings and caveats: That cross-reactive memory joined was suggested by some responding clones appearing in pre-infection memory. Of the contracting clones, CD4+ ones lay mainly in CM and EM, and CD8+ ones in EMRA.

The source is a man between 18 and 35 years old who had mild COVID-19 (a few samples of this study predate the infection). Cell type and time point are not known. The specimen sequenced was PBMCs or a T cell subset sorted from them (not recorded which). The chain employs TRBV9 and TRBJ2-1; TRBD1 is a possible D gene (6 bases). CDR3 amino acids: CASSIPGVANEQFF. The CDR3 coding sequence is TGTGCCAGCAGCATCCCAGGGGTTGCGAATGAGCAGTTCTTC.